This T cell receptor delta chain was recovered during a study of γδ T cells in repeated Plasmodium falciparum infection. This clone occurred a few times. Its antigen is as yet unknown. Given a far larger clone just one base away, this is likely a sequencing read error. The sample contains more than one DNA sequence encoding this CDR3. TCRdb processed the multiplex PCR reads again with the CATT caller. This sample has under 60,000 delta-chain clones, with less than 2% found just once. Study outcomes and limitations: Donors in Mali lived in a small rural village, largely one ethnic group.

Sequencing was performed on gamma-delta T cells from blood. The sequence was obtained from a pool of human donors (malaria-infected and uninfected, not separated).

The CDR3 region is CALGLTFLPVLGDNPTDKLIF. CDR3 in DNA: TGCGCTCTTGGGCTAACCTTCCTACCCGTACTGGGGGATAATCCCACCGATAAACTCATCTTT. The V call is TRDV1, the J call TRDJ1; 11 positions match TRDD3. TCRdb gives no J gene; it was assigned here by matching the DNA to germline. There are 21 residues in the CDR3. Germline V gives CDR1 TSWWSYY, CDR2 QGS.